The sequence of this T cell receptor beta chain was determined in a study of vaccination and CD4 T cells after COVID-19. Study overall: Two doses of either BNT162b2 or mRNA-1273 vaccine were given to participants. Overlapping spike peptides from SARS-CoV-2, HCoV-NL63, HCoV-OC43 and HCoV-229E served to stimulate the cells.

Trimming stripped 5 bases from V and 0 bases from J, with 11 bases between. CDR3 length: 15 amino acids. In germline, CDR1 is SGHTA, CDR2 FQGNSA. Indicated treatment: approximately nine-day PBMC culture with coronavirus spike peptide pools or control peptides (ViraFEST assay). Following a culture period (roughly ten days), negative selection was used to isolate CD4+ T cells. This clonotype was found a few times. Its antigen is as yet unknown. The Oncomine TCR Beta short-read assay was what sequenced the DNA obtained from cultured CD4+ T cells. Using its own MiXCR run on the PCR reads, TCRdb lists one record per CDR3 protein. The repertoire holds 9,900 or so distinct CDR3 sequences, with around 59% as singletons.

The sample was CD4+ T cells from blood, cultured in vitro. The rearrangement joins TRBV7-2 to TRBJ1-5; D is uncertain. This TCR was recovered from a human donor who had recovered from COVID-19. The CDR3 reads CASSERFNSNQPQHF. In DNA, the CDR3 is TGTGCCAGCAGCGAAAGATTTAATAGCAATCAGCCCCAGCATTTT. The whole variable domain, filled in from reference TRBV7-2 and TRBJ1-5, reads GAGVSQSPSNKVTEKGKDVELRCDPISGHTALYWYRQSLGQGLEFLIYFQGNSAPDKSGLPSDRFSAERTGGSVSTLTIQRTQQEDSAVYLCASSERFNSNQPQHFGDGTRLSIL.